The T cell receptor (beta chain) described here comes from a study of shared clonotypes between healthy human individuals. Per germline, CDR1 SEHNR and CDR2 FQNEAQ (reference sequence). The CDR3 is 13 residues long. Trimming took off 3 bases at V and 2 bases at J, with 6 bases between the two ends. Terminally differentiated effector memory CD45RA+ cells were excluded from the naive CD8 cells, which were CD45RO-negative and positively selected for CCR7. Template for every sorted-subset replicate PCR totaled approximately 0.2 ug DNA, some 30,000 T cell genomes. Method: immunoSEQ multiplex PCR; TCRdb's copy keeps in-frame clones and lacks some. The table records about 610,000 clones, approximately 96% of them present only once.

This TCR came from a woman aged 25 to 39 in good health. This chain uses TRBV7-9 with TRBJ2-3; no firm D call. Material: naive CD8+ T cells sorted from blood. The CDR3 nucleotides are TGTGCCAGCAGCTTGTTCCTCACAGATACGCAGTATTTT. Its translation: CASSLFLTDTQYF.